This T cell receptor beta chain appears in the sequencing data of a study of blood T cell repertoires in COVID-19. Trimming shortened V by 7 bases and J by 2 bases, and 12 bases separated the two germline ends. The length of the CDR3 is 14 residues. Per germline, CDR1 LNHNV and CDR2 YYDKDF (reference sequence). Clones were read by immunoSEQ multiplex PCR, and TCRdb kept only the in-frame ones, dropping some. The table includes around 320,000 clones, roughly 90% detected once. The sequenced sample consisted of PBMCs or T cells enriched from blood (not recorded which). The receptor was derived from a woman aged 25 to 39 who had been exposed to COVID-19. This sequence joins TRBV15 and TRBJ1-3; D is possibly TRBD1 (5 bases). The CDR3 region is CATTTRVTGNTIYF. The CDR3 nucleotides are TGTGCCACCACCACCAGGGTAACTGGAAACACCATATATTTT.